This T cell receptor (beta chain) was documented in a study of T cell changes during pregnancy in multiple sclerosis (dated by TCRdb to about 2019). Regarding the research as a whole: The study examined how the T cell repertoire changed over the course of pregnancy in women with multiple sclerosis.

The CDR1 and CDR2 encoded by the germline V gene are SGHDN and FVKESK. The CDR3 spans 16 residues, from the cysteine through the phenylalanine. The entry retains the CDR3 DNA only, 48 bases that are in frame from base 1. The germline ends are 12 bases apart after V is trimmed by 1 base and J by 3 bases. Comments on this clone: This clone's antigen is unknown. Base qualities were left out, and no much larger clone turns up one base away.

The library relied on the immunoSEQ multiplex PCR assay. TCRdb limited this immuneACCESS table to in-frame rearrangements with V and J called. A share of clones is missing; checked studies link under half to unresolved V genes, and the rest is unexplained. This sample gives 50,000 or so clones in total; around nine tenths of them show up just once. The top ten clonotypes cover 0.2% to 0.3% of the sample. The TCR sequence derives from a female donor with multiple sclerosis, enrolled in a pregnancy study. The V and J genes are TRBV14 and TRBJ2-2; no D gene call is confident. Sequencing was performed on CD4+ T cells from peripheral blood mononuclear cells, taken in the second trimester of pregnancy. The CDR3 region has the sequence CASSQVLSRHTGELFF. The nucleotides are TGTGCCAGCAGCCAAGTTCTATCCAGGCACACCGGGGAGCTGTTTTTT.